These T cell receptor beta chains were read from a single sample in a study of neurological immune-mediated disorders. TCRdb re-called the 5' RACE reads through MiXCR, storing one row per CDR3 protein. The sample gives about 88,000 distinct CDR3 sequences, roughly 3.5% of which show up once; under 6.5% is in the top ten. The sequencing sample was made of PBMCs. These receptors were taken from a woman aged 18 to 35 with multiple sclerosis. The CDR3 runs from the conserved cysteine through the conserved F or W. Fields, in order: clone size, V gene, J gene, CDR3 protein. Clone size appears in some rows only: once, few, many, or a class for an expanded clone.

clone size: few; V gene: TRBV12-3/TRBV12-4; J gene: TRBJ1-1; CDR3 protein: CASGDSSNTEAFF
clone size: many; V gene: TRBV27; J gene: TRBJ2-5; CDR3 protein: CASGPQGQETQYF
clone size: many; V gene: TRBV7-3; J gene: TRBJ2-3; CDR3 protein: CASSSWGAGTDTQYF
clone size: .; V gene: TRBV7-9; J gene: TRBJ2-5; CDR3 protein: CASAVDSSQETQYF
clone size: many; V gene: TRBV7-2; J gene: TRBJ2-5; CDR3 protein: CASSLLGGGDQETQYF
clone size: many; V gene: TRBV20-1; J gene: TRBJ2-7; CDR3 protein: CSARDSRSGSSHEQYF
clone size: many; V gene: TRBV7-2; J gene: TRBJ2-2; CDR3 protein: CASSPDSNTGELFF
clone size: many; V gene: TRBV5-1; J gene: TRBJ2-7; CDR3 protein: CASSGQGPPDEQYF
clone size: few; V gene: TRBV5-6; J gene: TRBJ2-3; CDR3 protein: CASSWGGASDTQYF
clone size: many; V gene: TRBV7-2; J gene: TRBJ2-3; CDR3 protein: CASSTTIATDTQYF
clone size: many; V gene: TRBV10-3; J gene: TRBJ1-2; CDR3 protein: CAISEELTGYTF
clone size: .; V gene: TRBV9; J gene: TRBJ2-2; CDR3 protein: CASSPYPGTNTGELFF
clone size: many; V gene: TRBV4-2; J gene: TRBJ1-1; CDR3 protein: CASSQRTEAFF
clone size: many; V gene: TRBV10-3; J gene: TRBJ2-7; CDR3 protein: CAIRVGDRGLYEQYF
clone size: many; V gene: TRBV5-1; J gene: TRBJ2-7; CDR3 protein: CASSLALGQESYEQYF
clone size: many; V gene: TRBV20-1; J gene: TRBJ1-3; CDR3 protein: CSAPNTLSGNTIYF
clone size: many; V gene: TRBV7-9; J gene: TRBJ2-3; CDR3 protein: CASSLTLSTDTQYF
clone size: few; V gene: TRBV30; J gene: TRBJ2-7; CDR3 protein: CAWSVGPTYEQYF